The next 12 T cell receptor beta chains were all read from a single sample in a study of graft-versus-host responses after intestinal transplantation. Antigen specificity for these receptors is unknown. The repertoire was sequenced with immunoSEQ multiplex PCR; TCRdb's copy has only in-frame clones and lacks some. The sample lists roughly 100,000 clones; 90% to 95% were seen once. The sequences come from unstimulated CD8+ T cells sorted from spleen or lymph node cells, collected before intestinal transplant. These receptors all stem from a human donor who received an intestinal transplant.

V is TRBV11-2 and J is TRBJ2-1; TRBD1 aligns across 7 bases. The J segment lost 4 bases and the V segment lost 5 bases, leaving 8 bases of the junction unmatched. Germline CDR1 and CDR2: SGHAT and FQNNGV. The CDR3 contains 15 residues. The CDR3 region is CASSLPRQGYNEQFF. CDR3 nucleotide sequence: TGTGCCAGCAGCCTACCCCGACAGGGATACAATGAGCAGTTCTTC.

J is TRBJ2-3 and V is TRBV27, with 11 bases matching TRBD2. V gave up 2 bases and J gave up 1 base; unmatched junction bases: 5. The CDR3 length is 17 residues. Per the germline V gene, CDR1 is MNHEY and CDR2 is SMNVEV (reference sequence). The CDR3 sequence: CASSLTPTSGGTDTQYF. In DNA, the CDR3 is TGTGCCAGCAGTTTAACCCCGACTAGCGGGGGCACAGATACGCAGTATTTT.

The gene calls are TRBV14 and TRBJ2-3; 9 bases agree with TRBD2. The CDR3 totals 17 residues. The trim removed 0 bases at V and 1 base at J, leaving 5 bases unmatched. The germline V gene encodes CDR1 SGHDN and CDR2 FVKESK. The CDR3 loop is CASSQDPSGGRTDTQYF. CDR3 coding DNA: TGTGCCAGCAGCCAAGATCCGAGCGGGGGGCGCACAGATACGCAGTATTTT.

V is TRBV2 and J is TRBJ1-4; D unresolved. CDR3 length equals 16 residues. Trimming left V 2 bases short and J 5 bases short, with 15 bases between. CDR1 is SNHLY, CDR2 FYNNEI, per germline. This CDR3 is CASSETRQVGNEKLFF. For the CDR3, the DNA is TGTGCCAGCAGTGAAACCCGGCAGGTTGGGAATGAAAAACTGTTTTTT.

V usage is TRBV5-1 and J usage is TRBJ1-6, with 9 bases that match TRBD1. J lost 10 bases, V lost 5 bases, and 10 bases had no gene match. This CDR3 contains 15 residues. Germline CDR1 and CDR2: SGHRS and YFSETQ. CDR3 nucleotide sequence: TGCGCCAGCAGGTCTACAGGGGGCATCGGATCACCCCTCCACTTT. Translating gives CASRSTGGIGSPLHF.

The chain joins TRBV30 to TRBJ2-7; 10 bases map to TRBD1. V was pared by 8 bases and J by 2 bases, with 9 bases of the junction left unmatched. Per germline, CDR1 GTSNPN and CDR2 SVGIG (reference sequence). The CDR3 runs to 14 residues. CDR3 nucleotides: TGTGCCGGAGACCCGGGACAGGGGACCTACGAGCAGTACTTC. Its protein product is CAGDPGQGTYEQYF.

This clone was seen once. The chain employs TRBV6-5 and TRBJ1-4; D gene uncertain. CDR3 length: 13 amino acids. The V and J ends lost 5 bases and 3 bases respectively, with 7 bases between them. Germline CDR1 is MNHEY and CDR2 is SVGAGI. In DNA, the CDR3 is TGTGCCAGCAGTCCCGGACCTAATGAAAAACTGTTTTTT. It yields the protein CASSPGPNEKLFF.

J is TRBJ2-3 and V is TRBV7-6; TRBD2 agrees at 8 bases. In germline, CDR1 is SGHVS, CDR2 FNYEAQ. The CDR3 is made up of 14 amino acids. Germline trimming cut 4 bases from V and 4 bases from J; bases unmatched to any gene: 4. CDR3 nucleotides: TGTGCCAGCAGCTCCGGGGGGGCCCCAGATACGCAGTATTTT. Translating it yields CASSSGGAPDTQYF.

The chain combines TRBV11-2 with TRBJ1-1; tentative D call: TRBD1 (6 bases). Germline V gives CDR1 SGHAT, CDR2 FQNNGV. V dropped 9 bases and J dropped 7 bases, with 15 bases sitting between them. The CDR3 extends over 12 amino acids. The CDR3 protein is CASRGGGIEAFF. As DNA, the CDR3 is TGTGCCAGTAGGGGGGGAGGGATTGAAGCTTTCTTT. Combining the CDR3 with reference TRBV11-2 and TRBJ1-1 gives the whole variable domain EAGVAQSPRYKIIEKRQSVAFWCNPISGHATLYWYQQILGQGPKLLIQFQNNGVVDDSQLPKDRFSAERLKGVDSTLKIQPAKLEDSAVYLCASRGGGIEAFFGQGTRLTVV.

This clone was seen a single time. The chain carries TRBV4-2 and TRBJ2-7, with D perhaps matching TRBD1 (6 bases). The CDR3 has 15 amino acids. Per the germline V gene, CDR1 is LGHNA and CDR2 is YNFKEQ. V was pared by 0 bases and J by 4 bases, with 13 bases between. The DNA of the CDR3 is TGTGCCAGCAGCCAAGAGGGACACGAATCTTACGAGCAGTACTTC. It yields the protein CASSQEGHESYEQYF.

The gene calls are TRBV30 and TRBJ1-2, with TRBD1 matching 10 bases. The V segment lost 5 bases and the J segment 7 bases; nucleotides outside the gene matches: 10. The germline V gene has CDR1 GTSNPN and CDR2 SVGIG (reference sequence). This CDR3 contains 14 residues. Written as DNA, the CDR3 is TGTGCCTGGTCTCTCGGACAGGGGGTGGCTGGCTACACCTTC. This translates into CAWSLGQGVAGYTF.

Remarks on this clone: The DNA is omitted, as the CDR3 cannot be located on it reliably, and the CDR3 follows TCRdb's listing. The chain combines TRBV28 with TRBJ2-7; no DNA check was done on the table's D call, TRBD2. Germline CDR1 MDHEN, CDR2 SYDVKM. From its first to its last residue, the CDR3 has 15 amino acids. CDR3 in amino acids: CASSLERDNSYEQYF.